These 2 T cell receptor beta chains share one sample of origin, sequenced in a study of CD8 T cells in ankylosing spondylitis. Study-wide findings and caveats: Fewer than 10 highly homologous variants made up a TCR beta motif that seemed to typify ankylosing spondylitis blood.

Their antigen targets remain unknown. TCRdb independently ran MiXCR on the 5' RACE reads; one entry per CDR3 protein. The sample records roughly 470,000 distinct CDR3 sequences, roughly 26% being singletons. Input material: blood, either unsorted or a sorted T cell fraction (not recorded which). These receptors were collected from a male donor with ankylosing spondylitis.

The chain joins TRBV11-2 to TRBJ1-1, with D perhaps TRBD1 (5 bases). The CDR3 has 14 residues. Germline CDR1 SGHAT, CDR2 FQNNGV. Trimming removed 1 base at V and 10 bases at J, with 16 bases between. CDR3 loop: CASSLVGAGTLAFF. The CDR3 DNA sequence: TGTGCCAGCAGCTTAGTTGGGGCAGGCACCCTAGCTTTCTTT.

V is TRBV20-1 and J is TRBJ2-5, with TRBD2 matching 12 bases. V lost 3 bases, J lost 5 bases, and 10 bases stayed unmatched. Germline V CDR1 and CDR2: DFQATT, SNEGSKA (reference sequence). This CDR3 spans 16 amino acids. The CDR3 DNA is TGCAGTGCTAGTTTCTTCAGACTAGCGGGAGAGGAGACCCAGTACTTC. It yields the protein CSASFFRLAGEETQYF.